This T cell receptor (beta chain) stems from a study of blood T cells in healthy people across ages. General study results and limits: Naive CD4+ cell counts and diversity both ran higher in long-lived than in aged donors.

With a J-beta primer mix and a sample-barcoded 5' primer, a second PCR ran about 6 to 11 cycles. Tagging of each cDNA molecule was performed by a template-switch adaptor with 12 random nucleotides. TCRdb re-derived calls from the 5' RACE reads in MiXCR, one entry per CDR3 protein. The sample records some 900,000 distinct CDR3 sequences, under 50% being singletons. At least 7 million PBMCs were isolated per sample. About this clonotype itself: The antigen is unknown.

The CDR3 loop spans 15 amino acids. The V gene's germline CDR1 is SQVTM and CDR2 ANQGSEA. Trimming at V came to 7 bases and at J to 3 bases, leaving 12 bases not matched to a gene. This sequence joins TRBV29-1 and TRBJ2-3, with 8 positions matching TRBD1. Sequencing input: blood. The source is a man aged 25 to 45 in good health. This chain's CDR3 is CSADRGGQQTDTQYF. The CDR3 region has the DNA TGCAGCGCCGACAGGGGTGGACAACAGACAGATACGCAGTATTTT.